Below, 7 T cell receptor beta chains from the same sample are listed, as sequenced in a study of cytomegalovirus exposure and HLA in healthy donors. Vbeta (60) and Jbeta (13) primers were used in the PCR. The assay was immunoSEQ multiplex PCR, and TCRdb's table has in-frame clones only and misses some. The data hold approximately 170,000 clones, with around 78% observed a single time. Sample: PBMCs. Receptors originate from a man aged 35 to 55 in good health and CMV-seronegative.

The V gene is TRBV9, the J gene TRBJ1-3; 7 nucleotides line up with TRBD1. This CDR3 is built from 15 residues. Germline CDR1 SGDLS, CDR2 YYNGEE. The junction had 2 bases not matched to a gene; V was cut back by 2 bases and J by 0 bases. CDR3 nucleotides: TGTGCCAGCAGCGTGGACAGGATCTCTGGAAACACCATATATTTT. Protein sequence: CASSVDRISGNTIYF.

This clone has only a few counts. This chain links TRBV27 with TRBJ2-1; D may be TRBD1 (6 bases). From germline, CDR1 is MNHEY and CDR2 SMNVEV (reference sequence). V shed 0 bases and J shed 3 bases, with 15 bases lying between them. This CDR3 comprises 17 residues. The CDR3 loop reads CASSLSSQGPYYNEQFF. CDR3 in DNA: TGTGCCAGCAGTTTATCGAGTCAGGGGCCTTACTACAATGAGCAGTTCTTC.

The rearrangement joins TRBV5-4 to TRBJ1-3; perhaps TRBD1 as D (5 bases). With 3 bases removed from V and 2 bases from J, the gap between germline ends came to 9 bases. From germline, CDR1 is SGHNT and CDR2 YYREEE (reference sequence). The CDR3 has 14 residues. CDR3 protein: CASSSPGAGNTIYF. CDR3 nucleotide sequence: TGTGCCAGCAGCTCGCCGGGGGCTGGAAACACCATATATTTT.

This sequence joins TRBV9 and TRBJ2-2, with D unresolved. CDR3 length: 12 amino acids. The V end was cut by 0 bases, the J end by 7 bases, with 4 bases between. The germline CDR1 and CDR2 sequences are SGDLS and YYNGEE. CDR3 sequence: CASSVGSGELFF. CDR3 nucleotides: TGTGCCAGCAGCGTAGGTAGCGGGGAGCTGTTTTTT.

The rearrangement links TRBV4-2 to TRBJ1-6; weak D call: TRBD1 (6 bases). The germline V gene has CDR1 LGHNA and CDR2 YNFKEQ. The CDR3 spans 16 residues. Trimming shortened V by 2 bases and J by 4 bases, and 12 bases separated the two germline ends. The CDR3 here is CASSQTGTPYNSPLHF. CDR3 DNA: TGTGCCAGCAGCCAAACCGGGACACCTTATAATTCACCCCTCCACTTT.

The V and J genes are TRBV27 and TRBJ2-2; unclear D gene. There are 15 residues in the CDR3. The V end was cut by 4 bases, the J end by 2 bases, with 11 bases between. The V gene's germline CDR1 is MNHEY and CDR2 SMNVEV (reference sequence). The chain's CDR3 is CASSSRRLNTGELFF. The CDR3 DNA reads as TGTGCCAGCAGTTCCCGCCGACTTAACACCGGGGAGCTGTTTTTT.

The rearrangement links TRBV2 to TRBJ1-2, with 7 bases aligning to TRBD1. The CDR3 is made up of 13 amino acids. V was pared by 8 bases and J by 3 bases, with 6 bases of the junction left unmatched. Germline-derived CDR1 and CDR2 are SNHLY and FYNNEI. This CDR3 is CASPRTGYYGYTF. For the CDR3, the DNA is TGTGCCAGCCCTCGGACAGGATACTATGGCTACACCTTC.